These 29 T cell receptor beta chains were all obtained from the same sample, sequenced in a study of blood T cell repertoires in COVID-19. Only in-frame clones appear in the TCRdb table, and some are missing; sequencing was by immunoSEQ multiplex PCR. The sample records about 84,000 clones, about four fifths being singletons. Material for sequencing was peripheral blood. Every receptor here comes from a woman over 75 with acute or convalescent COVID-19.

This clone was picked up many times. The chain recombines TRBV11-2 with TRBJ1-3, with D possibly matching TRBD1 (6 bases). The germline CDR1 and CDR2 sequences are SGHAT and FQNNGV. The CDR3 is made up of 15 amino acids. V shed 2 bases and J shed 3 bases, with 11 bases lying between them. Written as DNA, the CDR3 is TGTGCCAGCAGCTTACAACAGGGAAGTGGAAACACCATATATTTT. Protein sequence: CASSLQQGSGNTIYF. Based on the CDR3 plus reference TRBV11-2 and TRBJ1-3, the full variable domain is EAGVAQSPRYKIIEKRQSVAFWCNPISGHATLYWYQQILGQGPKLLIQFQNNGVVDDSQLPKDRFSAERLKGVDSTLKIQPAKLEDSAVYLCASSLQQGSGNTIYFGEGSWLTVV.

This chain joins TRBV5-1 and TRBJ1-1; D remains ambiguous. CDR1 and CDR2 from the germline V gene are SGHRS and YFSETQ. The CDR3 length is 14 residues. The V end lost 2 bases, the J end lost 4 bases, and 12 bases lay between the germline ends. CDR3 DNA sequence: TGCGCCAGCAGCTTACGAGGATGGAGCACTGAAGCTTTCTTT. This encodes CASSLRGWSTEAFF.

This rearrangement joins TRBV5-4 to TRBJ2-7; weak D call: TRBD2 (7 bases). CDR1 is SGHNT, CDR2 YYREEE, per germline (reference sequence). This CDR3 contains 13 residues. V was clipped by 2 bases and J by 6 bases, with 12 bases between them. CDR3 protein: CASSLRGAGEQYF. The CDR3 bases are TGTGCCAGCAGCTTACGGGGGGCGGGCGAGCAGTACTTC.

The chain couples TRBV7-6 to TRBJ1-2, with unresolved D. This CDR3 comprises 13 residues. CDR1 and CDR2 from the germline V gene are SGHVS and FNYEAQ. V lost 5 bases, J lost 4 bases, and 11 bases lay in between. The CDR3 DNA sequence: TGTGCCAGCAGCCCTGACATTTTCTATGGCTACACCTTC. It translates to CASSPDIFYGYTF.

This sequence joins TRBV18 and TRBJ1-3; 8 bases are shared with TRBD1. Per the germline V gene, CDR1 is KGHSH and CDR2 is LQKENI. V dropped 4 bases and J dropped 0; count of bases not matched to a gene: 2. The CDR3 is 15 amino acids. The CDR3 DNA sequence: TGTGCCAGCTCACGGGACAGGAGCTCTGGAAACACCATATATTTT. Encoded protein: CASSRDRSSGNTIYF.

CDR3 nucleotides: TGTGCCAGCAGCATCACAGGGGACACTGAAGCTTTCTTT. It is translated as CASSITGDTEAFF. The V and J genes are TRBV7-2 and TRBJ1-1; 7 nucleotides match TRBD1. V dropped 5 bases and J dropped 3; count of bases not matched to a gene: 3. This CDR3 comprises 13 residues. Germline CDR1 reads SGHTA; CDR2 reads FQGNSA.

The chain joins TRBV7-9 to TRBJ1-1, with D hard to call. Germline V gene sequence: CDR1 SEHNR, CDR2 FQNEAQ (reference sequence). The CDR3 sequence is 14 residues long. V lost 5 bases to trimming and J lost 1 base, with 11 bases between them. CDR3 DNA: TGTGCCAGCAGCCCTCAGATTACGAACACTGAAGCTTTCTTT. Amino acid sequence: CASSPQITNTEAFF.

The chain carries TRBV11-3 and TRBJ1-1; D ambiguous. V gave up 5 bases and J gave up 5 bases, with 21 bases separating them. Germline assignment: CDR1 SGHNT and CDR2 YENEEA. CDR3 length: 16 residues. CDR3 sequence: CASSHLRGEGFTEAFF. CDR3 nucleotides: TGTGCCAGCAGCCACCTCCGGGGTGAAGGGTTTACTGAAGCTTTCTTT.

Only a few counts were recorded for this clone. This CDR3 reads CAWIPGQGARGYTF. The CDR3, as DNA: TGTGCCTGGATCCCGGGTCAGGGGGCGCGCGGCTACACCTTC. This rearrangement joins TRBV30 to TRBJ1-2; 8 bases map to TRBD1. The CDR3 runs to 14 residues. V dropped 4 bases and J dropped 8; count of bases not matched to a gene: 12. Looked up from germline, CDR1 is GTSNPN and CDR2 is SVGIG (reference sequence).

The chain recombines TRBV19 with TRBJ2-1; 8 positions match TRBD2. Trimming at V came to 3 bases and at J to 7 bases, leaving 8 bases not matched to a gene. The CDR3 is made up of 15 amino acids. Germline V lookup: CDR1 LNHDA, CDR2 SQIVND (reference sequence). The DNA for the CDR3 is TGTGCCAGTAGTATGATAACGGGGGGGCGAAATGAGCAGTTCTTC. It is translated as CASSMITGGRNEQFF.

This clone has more than one count but fewer than ten. J is TRBJ1-1 and V is TRBV19; D perhaps matches TRBD1 (6 bases). V shed 3 bases and J shed 1 base, with 12 bases lying between them. The length of the CDR3 is 15 residues. Germline lookup yields CDR1 LNHDA and CDR2 SQIVND (reference sequence). CDR3 amino acids: CASSISGAPNTEAFF. The CDR3 bases are TGTGCCAGTAGTATCTCAGGGGCGCCGAACACTGAAGCTTTCTTT.

The rearrangement uses TRBV7-9 and TRBJ2-7; D is perhaps TRBD1 (6 bases). Germline V CDR1 and CDR2: SEHNR, FQNEAQ (reference sequence). V dropped 5 bases and J dropped 5 bases, with 16 bases sitting between them. The CDR3 extends over 14 amino acids. This chain's CDR3 is CASSPGQGRNEQYF. DNA of the CDR3: TGTGCCAGCAGCCCGGGACAAGGTAGGAACGAGCAGTACTTC.

The chain joins TRBV27 to TRBJ2-5; the match to TRBD2 covers 10 bases. This CDR3 has 13 amino acids. Germline V lookup: CDR1 MNHEY, CDR2 SMNVEV (reference sequence). Unmatched junction bases numbered 7, after V lost 8 bases and J lost 7 bases. The CDR3 coding sequence is TGTGCCAGCGGCCCTAGCGGGGGAACGACCCAGTACTTC. This gives the protein CASGPSGGTTQYF.

This clone was counted once. The chain combines TRBV2 with TRBJ1-1; possible D gene TRBD1, 6 bases. CDR3 length: 13 residues. CDR1 is SNHLY, CDR2 FYNNEI, per germline. Trimming took 6 bases from V and 4 from J, leaving 12 bases between them. CDR3 DNA: TGTGCCAGCAGATCACACAGGGTCACTGAAGCTTTCTTT. Translating it yields CASRSHRVTEAFF. Drawing the rest from reference TRBV2 and TRBJ1-1, the complete variable domain is EPEVTQTPSHQVTQMGQEVILRCVPISNHLYFYWYRQILGQKVEFLVSFYNNEISEKSEIFDDQFSVERPDGSNFTLKIRSTKLEDSAMYFCASRSHRVTEAFFGQGTRLTVV.

This rearrangement joins TRBV2 to TRBJ2-7; D is possibly TRBD2 (5 bases). With 6 bases removed from V and 4 bases from J, the gap between germline ends came to 19 bases. This CDR3 region has 15 residues. Per germline, CDR1 SNHLY and CDR2 FYNNEI. CDR3 residues: CASRRSSTGSYEQYF. The CDR3 nucleotides are TGTGCCAGCAGGAGGAGTTCGACGGGGAGTTACGAGCAGTACTTC. Full variable domain (missing parts from reference TRBV2 and TRBJ2-7): EPEVTQTPSHQVTQMGQEVILRCVPISNHLYFYWYRQILGQKVEFLVSFYNNEISEKSEIFDDQFSVERPDGSNFTLKIRSTKLEDSAMYFCASRRSSTGSYEQYFGPGTRLTVT.

V usage is TRBV5-1 and J usage is TRBJ2-3, with a weak D call TRBD2 (7 bases). CDR3 length equals 16 residues. The germline V and J ends were trimmed by 1 base and 2 bases, with 14 bases remaining between them. Per the germline V gene, CDR1 is SGHRS and CDR2 is YFSETQ. The CDR3 DNA sequence: TGCGCCAGCAGCTTGTTATGGGGGGGCGACACAGATACGCAGTATTTT. It is translated as CASSLLWGGDTDTQYF.

The chain combines TRBV29-1 with TRBJ1-1, with TRBD1 identical over 8 bases. V was pared by 4 bases and J by 8 bases, with 9 bases of the junction left unmatched. The CDR3 has 13 amino acids. CDR1 SQVTM and CDR2 ANQGSEA come from the germline V gene. The CDR3 nucleotides read TGCAGCGTTGCGACAGGGGAAAAGATAGAAGCTTTCTTT. Its protein is CSVATGEKIEAFF.

The genes are TRBV18 and TRBJ2-7; TRBD1 agrees at 7 bases. Per the germline V gene, CDR1 is KGHSH and CDR2 is LQKENI. V was clipped by 3 bases and J by 2 bases; unmatched bases: 1. This CDR3 is built from 13 residues. The CDR3 protein is CASSPGQPYEQYF. CDR3 DNA sequence: TGTGCCAGCTCACCGGGACAGCCCTACGAGCAGTACTTC. Combining the CDR3 with reference TRBV18 and TRBJ2-7 gives the whole variable domain NAGVMQNPRHLVRRRGQEARLRCSPMKGHSHVYWYRQLPEEGLKFMVYLQKENIIDESGMPKERFSAEFPKEGPSILRIQQVVRGDSAAYFCASSPGQPYEQYFGPGTRLTVT.

The chain employs TRBV7-9 and TRBJ1-2, with unresolved D. The CDR3 is 14 residues long. Trimming removed 5 bases from V and 10 bases from J, with 20 bases in between. CDR1 and CDR2 from the germline V gene are SEHNR and FQNEAQ (reference sequence). This chain's CDR3 is CASSIEGGVGSYTF. CDR3 DNA: TGTGCCAGCAGCATAGAGGGCGGGGTAGGATCCTACACCTTC.

V usage is TRBV30 and J usage is TRBJ1-3; D may be TRBD1 (6 bases). The CDR3 is made up of 14 amino acids. V dropped 6 bases and J dropped 3 bases, with 15 bases sitting between them. Germline V gives CDR1 GTSNPN, CDR2 SVGIG (reference sequence). The CDR3 coding sequence is TGTGCCTGCCTCCGACAGGATATTGGAAACACCATATATTTT. Translation gives CACLRQDIGNTIYF.

The chain links TRBV27 to TRBJ2-1, with TRBD2 matching 10 bases. Germline CDR1 and CDR2: MNHEY and SMNVEV (reference sequence). V was clipped by 3 bases and J by 5 bases; unmatched bases: 4. CDR3 length: 15 residues. CDR3 bases: TGTGCCAGCAGTTTCCAGCGGGGGGGGCACAATGAGCAGTTCTTC. Residues: CASSFQRGGHNEQFF.

The chain links TRBV25-1 to TRBJ1-2; 10 positions agree with TRBD1. The CDR3 loop spans 14 amino acids. Germline V lookup: CDR1 MGHDK, CDR2 SYGVNS. The V gene end was trimmed by 0 bases and the J gene end by 10 bases; junction bases not matched to a gene: 5. CDR3 bases: TGTGCCAGCAGTGAATATGGACAGGGGGTAGACTACACCTTC. It yields the protein CASSEYGQGVDYTF.

The chain couples TRBV2 to TRBJ2-7, with D perhaps TRBD1 (6 bases). The germline gives CDR1 SNHLY, CDR2 FYNNEI. Trimming left V 6 bases short and J 6 bases short, with 15 bases between. The CDR3 has 13 amino acids. CDR3 loop: CASRNTQGGEQYF. The CDR3 nucleotides are TGTGCCAGCAGAAACACACAGGGCGGCGAGCAGTACTTC.

J is TRBJ2-6 and V is TRBV19, with 11 bases lining up with TRBD1. There are 18 residues in the CDR3. J was trimmed by 3 bases and V by 1 base; bases with no gene match: 5. Per the germline V gene, CDR1 is LNHDA and CDR2 is SQIVND (reference sequence). CDR3 DNA sequence: TGTGCCAGTAGTATAGTCGGACAGGGGGCGCGTGGGGCCAACGTCCTGACTTTC. Translating gives CASSIVGQGARGANVLTF.

The chain couples TRBV11-2 to TRBJ1-6; D uncertain. This CDR3 has 16 residues. V lost 2 bases, J lost 7 bases, and 15 bases lay in between. Germline V CDR1 and CDR2: SGHAT, FQNNGV. The CDR3 coding sequence is TGTGCCAGCAGCTTAATGCGGGTCAGACGGAATTCACCCCTCCACTTT. Translation gives CASSLMRVRRNSPLHF.

The chain has TRBV7-8 and TRBJ2-3, with 9 positions matching TRBD2. Germline V CDR1 and CDR2: SGHVS, FQNEAQ. This CDR3 is built from 17 residues. The junction had 12 bases not matched to a gene; V was cut back by 5 bases and J by 3 bases. CDR3: CASSPRASGARTDTQYF. Here the CDR3 DNA reads TGTGCCAGCAGCCCCCGCGCTAGCGGGGCCAGGACAGATACGCAGTATTTT. Full variable domain (remainder filled in from reference TRBV7-8 and TRBJ2-3): GAGVSQSPRYKVAKRGQDVALRCDPISGHVSLFWYQQALGQGPEFLTYFQNEAQLDKSGLPSDRFFAERPEGSVSTLKIQRTQQEDSAVYLCASSPRASGARTDTQYFGPGTRLTVL.

This chain uses TRBV6-1 with TRBJ1-6; D remains ambiguous. The CDR3 runs 12 residues. V gave up 5 bases and J gave up 13 bases, with 12 bases separating them. Germline CDR1 reads MNHNS; CDR2 reads SASEGT. CDR3 protein: CASSPTREPLHF. CDR3 bases: TGTGCCAGCAGTCCTACTCGGGAGCCCCTCCACTTT.

The chain is built from TRBV5-4 and TRBJ2-2, with D unclear. The CDR3 contains 13 residues. The V gene's germline CDR1 is SGHNT and CDR2 YYREEE (reference sequence). V was trimmed by 6 bases and J by 5 bases, leaving 11 bases between them. In DNA form, the CDR3 reads TGTGCCAGCACCTCCGGGTCTACCGGGGAGCTGTTTTTT. This encodes CASTSGSTGELFF.

The V gene is TRBV9, the J gene TRBJ1-6, with D tentatively TRBD1 (6 bases). Trimming took off 2 bases at V and 1 base at J, with 7 bases between the two ends. Looked up from germline, CDR1 is SGDLS and CDR2 is YYNGEE. This CDR3 has 15 amino acids. CDR3 region: CASSVTGSYNSPLHF. CDR3 nucleotides: TGTGCCAGCAGCGTGACAGGTTCCTATAATTCACCCCTCCACTTT.